The 26 T cell receptor beta chains reported below all come from one sample, sequenced in a study of cytomegalovirus exposure and HLA in healthy donors. Primers: 60 Vbeta forward and 13 Jbeta reverse. Assay: immunoSEQ multiplex PCR; the TCRdb copy retains only in-frame clones and omits some. Of 150,000 or so clones listed, roughly 76% are singletons. The sequencing sample was made of PBMCs. These receptors all stem from a female donor in good health and CMV-seronegative.

This chain connects TRBV30 to TRBJ1-4; D not certain. The CDR3 has 13 amino acids. V was trimmed by 5 bases and J by 5 bases, leaving 12 bases between them. The V gene's germline CDR1 is GTSNPN and CDR2 SVGIG (reference sequence). Here the CDR3 reads CAWETRSNEKLFF. The CDR3 nucleotides read TGTGCCTGGGAGACACGGTCGAATGAAAAACTGTTTTTT.

The table lists this clone with a few counts. This chain connects TRBV7-8 to TRBJ1-1; 7 bases fit TRBD1. Germline CDR1 SGHVS, CDR2 FQNEAQ. V lost 8 bases and J lost 8; bases outside the gene matches: 8. This CDR3 has 12 residues. The CDR3 sequence is CASGSGTDEAFF. CDR3 nucleotide sequence: TGTGCCAGCGGTTCCGGGACAGACGAAGCTTTCTTT.

This rearrangement joins TRBV6-1 to TRBJ1-5; D unresolved. Germline V gene lookup returns CDR1 MNHNS and CDR2 SASEGT. This CDR3 is 16 amino acids long. Trimming pared 4 bases from V and 4 bases from J, leaving 17 bases between. CDR3 DNA: TGTGCCAGCAGTGGTGGAGGGTCAGCCCTTAATCAGCCCCAGCATTTT. This sequence encodes CASSGGGSALNQPQHF.

This chain links TRBV7-8 with TRBJ2-1, with 8 bases fitting TRBD2. Trimming removed 5 bases from V and 12 bases from J; junction bases left unmatched: 12. Germline loops: CDR1 SGHVS, CDR2 FQNEAQ. The CDR3 totals 14 residues. CDR3 region: CASSPATSGAGQFF. In nucleotides, the CDR3 is TGTGCCAGCAGCCCGGCCACTAGCGGCGCCGGGCAGTTCTTC.

The count of this clone is one. The DNA of the CDR3 is TGTGCCAGCACCGGACAGAAGAACTATGGCTACACCTTC. It translates to CASTGQKNYGYTF. The chain has TRBV27 and TRBJ1-2, with D possibly matching TRBD1 (6 bases). Trimming pared 7 bases from V and 2 bases from J, leaving 11 bases between. The germline CDR1 and CDR2 sequences are MNHEY and SMNVEV (reference sequence). The CDR3 is made up of 13 amino acids.

A single count supports this clone. The chain links TRBV7-2 to TRBJ2-5, with D tentatively TRBD1 (5 bases). Trimming stripped 5 bases from V and 1 base from J, with 11 bases between. CDR3 length: 14 residues. Germline V gene data show CDR1 as SGHTA and CDR2 as FQGNSA. The CDR3 DNA is TGTGCCAGCAGCAAAGGACAAACCCAAGAGACCCAGTACTTC. Residues: CASSKGQTQETQYF.

The chain employs TRBV6-1 and TRBJ1-1; 7 nucleotides align to TRBD1. V lost 2 bases, J lost 5 bases, and 5 bases stayed unmatched. This CDR3 spans 14 amino acids. Germline V gene lookup returns CDR1 MNHNS and CDR2 SASEGT. The DNA for the CDR3 is TGTGCCAGCAGTGAATCGGACAGGTATACTGAAGCTTTCTTT. Translating it yields CASSESDRYTEAFF.

This clone came up once. J is TRBJ1-5 and V is TRBV6-1; TRBD1 agrees at 8 bases. Germline V gene data show CDR1 as MNHNS and CDR2 as SASEGT. The CDR3 is 14 residues long. V was clipped by 3 bases and J by 4 bases; unmatched bases: 2. CDR3 sequence reads: CASSDRGRNQPQHF. The CDR3 nucleotides are TGTGCCAGCAGTGACAGGGGGCGAAATCAGCCCCAGCATTTT.

V and J are TRBV28 and TRBJ2-5; 8 bases map to TRBD1. With V trimmed by 5 bases and J by 5 bases, 13 bases remained unmatched. The CDR3 is made up of 16 amino acids. CDR1 is MDHEN and CDR2 is SYDVKM in the germline V gene. The CDR3 loop reads CASSLALWQGAETQYF. DNA for the CDR3: TGTGCCAGCAGTCTAGCCCTATGGCAGGGGGCCGAGACCCAGTACTTC.

The V gene is TRBV9, the J gene TRBJ2-6; D remains unclear. From germline, CDR1 is SGDLS and CDR2 YYNGEE. This CDR3 region has 18 residues. The V end lost 0 bases, the J end lost 0 bases, and 13 bases lay between the germline ends. CDR3 sequence (DNA): TGTGCCAGCAGCGTAGGGTGGCAGTTCAGCTCTGGGGCCAACGTCCTGACTTTC. It specifies CASSVGWQFSSGANVLTF.

V is TRBV30 and J is TRBJ1-4; D is unresolved. Germline CDR1 GTSNPN, CDR2 SVGIG (reference sequence). V was pared by 4 bases and J by 0 bases, with 15 bases between. The CDR3 covers 16 residues. The CDR3 sequence is CAWTVPLLATNEKLFF. DNA for the CDR3: TGTGCCTGGACGGTCCCTCTCCTTGCAACTAATGAAAAACTGTTTTTT.

The chain joins TRBV9 to TRBJ2-1; TRBD1 is a possible D gene (6 bases). The germline CDR1 and CDR2 sequences are SGDLS and YYNGEE. The CDR3 runs 17 residues. The ends were cut back, 5 bases at V and 4 bases at J, with 22 bases in the middle. CDR3 sequence (DNA): TGTGCCAGCAGTGGCGCGGTGGGGACGGGACATTACAATGAGCAGTTCTTC. This translates into CASSGAVGTGHYNEQFF.

The V gene is TRBV4-2, the J gene TRBJ1-5, with TRBD1 matching over 7 bases. J lost 1 base, V lost 0 bases, and 3 bases had no gene match. Germline V gene lookup returns CDR1 LGHNA and CDR2 YNFKEQ. This CDR3 has 16 residues. CDR3 in amino acids: CASSQEAGGSNQPQHF. CDR3 DNA: TGTGCCAGCAGCCAAGAGGCAGGGGGAAGCAATCAGCCCCAGCATTTT.

The chain employs TRBV30 and TRBJ1-1, with 7 bases matching TRBD1. The V gene end was trimmed by 1 base and the J gene end by 6 bases; junction bases not matched to a gene: 5. The germline V gene encodes CDR1 GTSNPN and CDR2 SVGIG (reference sequence). The CDR3 is made up of 13 amino acids. The CDR3 DNA sequence: TGTGCCTGGAGTGCAGACAGGGAATCTGAAGCTTTCTTT. Translated, it gives CAWSADRESEAFF.

The rearrangement links TRBV11-3 to TRBJ2-2; TRBD1 matches at 7 bases. The CDR3 length is 15 residues. The trim removed 4 bases at V and 6 bases at J, leaving 8 bases unmatched. From germline, CDR1 is SGHNT and CDR2 YENEEA. CDR3 loop: CASSYQLQGSGELFF. CDR3 bases: TGTGCCAGCAGCTACCAGTTACAGGGGTCCGGGGAGCTGTTTTTT. The full variable domain, with the rest looked up from reference TRBV11-3 and TRBJ2-2, is EAGVVQSPRYKIIEKKQPVAFWCNPISGHNTLYWYLQNLGQGPELLIRYENEEAVDDSQLPKDRFSAERLKGVDSTLKIQPAELGDSAVYLCASSYQLQGSGELFFGEGSRLTVL.

The rearrangement uses TRBV5-1 and TRBJ2-1, with 8 bases lining up with TRBD2. Germline CDR1 reads SGHRS; CDR2 reads YFSETQ. The CDR3 is 16 residues long. V was clipped by 3 bases and J by 7 bases; unmatched bases: 12. CDR3 loop: CASSYHSGRGGNEQFF. The CDR3 region has the DNA TGCGCCAGCAGCTACCACAGCGGGAGAGGGGGTAATGAGCAGTTCTTC.

This rearrangement joins TRBV27 to TRBJ2-5; TRBD2 matches at 12 bases. V trimming: 6 bases; J trimming: 5 bases; junction bases outside the gene matches: 10. Looked up from germline, CDR1 is MNHEY and CDR2 is SMNVEV (reference sequence). The CDR3 runs to 16 residues. The DNA for the CDR3 is TGTGCCAGCAGCAAAACTAGCGGGGGGCCGAGGGAGACCCAGTACTTC. This codes for CASSKTSGGPRETQYF.

The rearrangement uses TRBV27 and TRBJ2-7, with a possible D match to TRBD2 (7 bases). Germline CDR1 MNHEY, CDR2 SMNVEV (reference sequence). Trimming removed 5 bases at V and 0 bases at J, with 14 bases between. This CDR3 region has 15 residues. The CDR3 DNA is TGTGCCAGCAGTGAGGGAGGGGGGATCTCCTACGAGCAGTACTTC. The encoded protein is CASSEGGGISYEQYF.

The chain uses TRBV6-5 and TRBJ1-1, with D perhaps matching TRBD1 (6 bases). Germline-derived CDR1 and CDR2 are MNHEY and SVGAGI. The CDR3 runs 15 residues. The V gene lost 5 bases and the J gene lost 4 bases, with 17 bases spanning the gap. The CDR3 sequence is CASSLAGEWITEAFF. CDR3 DNA sequence: TGTGCCAGCAGTCTAGCAGGGGAGTGGATCACTGAAGCTTTCTTT.

The gene calls are TRBV27 and TRBJ1-2; possibly TRBD1 for D (5 bases). CDR3 length equals 16 residues. Germline V gene lookup returns CDR1 MNHEY and CDR2 SMNVEV (reference sequence). The V end lost 0 bases, the J end lost 5 bases, and 16 bases lay between the germline ends. Here the CDR3 DNA reads TGTGCCAGCAGTTTATCAGGAGGGCAGGGACCTTATGGCTACACCTTC. Translated: CASSLSGGQGPYGYTF.

This clone has more than one count but fewer than ten. The chain couples TRBV30 to TRBJ1-2, with D perhaps TRBD1 (5 bases). The germline V and J ends were trimmed by 4 bases and 3 bases, with 12 bases remaining between them. The CDR3 covers 13 residues. The germline CDR1 and CDR2 sequences are GTSNPN and SVGIG (reference sequence). This chain's CDR3 is CAWNGGGDYGYTF. In DNA, the CDR3 is TGTGCCTGGAATGGTGGGGGGGACTATGGCTACACCTTC.

The genes are TRBV5-4 and TRBJ2-2; TRBD2 is a possible D gene (6 bases). The CDR3 runs 15 residues. V was shortened by 7 bases and J by 0 bases, with 13 bases between the two germline ends. Germline V gives CDR1 SGHNT, CDR2 YYREEE (reference sequence). CDR3 region: CASGGSRANTGELFF. The DNA for the CDR3 is TGTGCCAGCGGAGGGTCCAGGGCGAACACCGGGGAGCTGTTTTTT.

The rearrangement joins TRBV28 to TRBJ1-5; D call uncertain. Germline V gene data show CDR1 as MDHEN and CDR2 as SYDVKM. This CDR3 is 12 amino acids long. Deletions cut 5 bases from V and 6 bases from J, with 8 bases between. CDR3 in amino acids: CASSVRSQPQHF. The DNA for the CDR3 is TGTGCCAGCAGTGTCCGTAGTCAGCCCCAGCATTTT.

The V and J genes are TRBV5-1 and TRBJ2-1; possibly TRBD2 for D (6 bases). Germline CDR1 and CDR2: SGHRS and YFSETQ. Trimming stripped 5 bases from V and 3 bases from J, with 15 bases between. The CDR3 has 15 amino acids. The CDR3 protein is CASSRGGTNYNEQFF. For the CDR3, the DNA is TGCGCCAGCAGTAGAGGCGGGACGAACTACAATGAGCAGTTCTTC.

This chain uses TRBV28 with TRBJ1-1; D ambiguous. V was clipped by 5 bases and J by 1 base, with 8 bases between them. The CDR3 length is 13 residues. Germline V gene data show CDR1 as MDHEN and CDR2 as SYDVKM. This CDR3 is CASSGQTNTEAFF. CDR3 nucleotide sequence: TGTGCCAGCAGTGGGCAGACGAACACTGAAGCTTTCTTT.

CDR3 sequence (DNA): TGTGCCAGCAGCACCTACGAGCAGTACTTC. Its translation is CASSTYEQYF. The chain couples TRBV6-6 to TRBJ2-7; no firm D call. Trimming took 6 bases from V and 2 from J, leaving 2 bases between them. This CDR3 has 10 residues. Germline CDR1 and CDR2: MNHNY and SVGAGI (reference sequence).